The T cell receptor beta chain under discussion was sequenced for a study of blood T cell repertoires in COVID-19. Data came from immunoSEQ multiplex PCR; TCRdb stores just in-frame clones and leaves some out. The profile shows about 150,000 clones, 90% of them singletons. A single count supports this clone. The sequenced material came from peripheral blood. This sequence was found in a man aged 45-60 years with acute or convalescent COVID-19.

CDR3 bases: TGTGCCAGCAGCTTAGGACACAGCAATCAGCCCCAGCATTTT. Translated: CASSLGHSNQPQHF. The J gene is TRBJ1-5, the V gene TRBV7-8; D is uncertain. V was shortened by 1 base and J by 1 base, with 5 bases between the two germline ends. The germline V gene has CDR1 SGHVS and CDR2 FQNEAQ. The CDR3 extends over 14 amino acids.